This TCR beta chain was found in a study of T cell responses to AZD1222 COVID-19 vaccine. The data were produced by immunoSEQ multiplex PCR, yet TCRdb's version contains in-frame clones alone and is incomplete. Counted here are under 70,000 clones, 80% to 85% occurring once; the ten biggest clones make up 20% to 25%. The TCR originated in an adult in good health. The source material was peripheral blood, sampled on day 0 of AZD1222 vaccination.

The chain's CDR3 is CASSPVTSGSSTDTQYF. The CDR3 DNA reads as TGTGCCAGCTCACCAGTGACTAGCGGGAGTAGCACAGATACGCAGTATTTT. The chain uses TRBV18 and TRBJ2-3; 12 bases are a match to TRBD2. The CDR3 is 17 residues long. V trimming: 2 bases; J trimming: 0 bases; junction bases outside the gene matches: 3. Germline V CDR1 and CDR2: KGHSH, LQKENI.